This record concerns one T cell receptor beta chain sequence. As yet, its antigen is unknown. From germline, CDR1 is SQVTM and CDR2 ANQGSEA. The CDR3 runs to 16 residues. The V segment lost 2 bases and the J segment 5 bases; nucleotides outside the gene matches: 12. Time point specified: pretreatment peripheral blood. Between 1 and 8 samples per patient were obtained, pretreatment and on-treatment. The sample belongs to a study of PD-L1 blockade in urothelial cancer. Study-level information: Blood samples had a median of around 150,000 T cells.

Findings and caveats of the study: Tumor-associated clones in the blood of durable-benefit patients grew more at 3 weeks.

Each PCR reaction had synthetic TCR analog templates spiked into it. Only in-frame clones appear in the TCRdb table, and some are missing; sequencing was by immunoSEQ multiplex PCR. The table records tens of thousands of clones, 84% of them present only once. The receptor's source is a man aged 55 to 70 with urothelial cancer. This specimen was PBMCs, taken around atezolizumab (anti-PD-L1) treatment. This rearrangement joins TRBV29-1 to TRBJ1-2, with TRBD1 matching over 9 bases. The CDR3 nucleotides are TGCAGCGTTGAATGGGGTGACAGGGGGAGTAAGTATGGCTACACCTTC. Translated: CSVEWGDRGSKYGYTF.